A selection of T cell receptor beta chains follows, all from one sample in a study of spatial heterogeneity in lung cancer. From the 5' RACE reads, TCRdb called clonotypes with MiXCR, one entry per CDR3 protein. This sample has tens of thousands of distinct CDR3 sequences, with about 4.9% found just once. Specimen: PBMCs, collected at surgery. These receptors all stem from a male donor with early-stage non-small cell lung cancer. The CDR3 runs from the conserved cysteine through the conserved F or W. D genes are given only for firm matches. Some rows have no size entry. The others give once, few or many, or a class for an expanded clone.

j_call	v_call	clone_size	d_call	cdr3_aa	cdr3_nt
TRBJ2-3	TRBV29-1	many	-	CSEQADTQYF	TGCAGCGAACAAGCAGATACGCAGTATTTT
TRBJ2-2	TRBV10-2	many	TRBD2	CASSASGRAAGELFF	TGCGCCAGCAGCGCTAGCGGGAGAGCGGCCGGGGAGCTGTTTTTT
TRBJ2-5	TRBV4-3	many	TRBD1	CASSQDGQGFGETQYF	TGCGCCAGCAGCCAAGACGGACAGGGGTTCGGGGAGACCCAGTACTTC
TRBJ1-5	TRBV19	many	TRBD1	CASSIIGGGIQPQHF	TGTGCCAGTAGTATAATCGGAGGGGGCATTCAGCCCCAGCATTTT
TRBJ2-3	TRBV9	many	-	CASSPSPASFTQYF	TGTGCCAGCAGTCCATCGCCCGCCAGTTTTACGCAGTATTTT
TRBJ1-5	TRBV27	many	-	CASSFMGYNQPQHF	TGTGCCAGCAGTTTTATGGGATACAATCAGCCCCAGCATTTT
TRBJ1-2	TRBV7-2	many	-	CASSLDQGTGGYTF	TGTGCCAGCAGCTTAGATCAGGGGACTGGTGGCTACACCTTC
TRBJ1-1	TRBV4-3	many	-	CASSPRRGAEAFF	TGCGCCAGCAGCCCCCGTCGAGGGGCTGAAGCTTTCTTT
TRBJ2-2	TRBV28	many	TRBD1	CASTTGQANTGELFF	TGTGCCAGCACTACCGGACAGGCCAACACCGGGGAGCTGTTTTTT
TRBJ1-1	TRBV7-9	many	TRBD1	CASSAWTGESTEAFF	TGTGCCAGCAGCGCTTGGACAGGGGAAAGCACTGAAGCTTTCTTT
TRBJ2-1	TRBV6-5	many	TRBD1	CASSRGQGSYNEQFF	TGTGCCAGCAGTCGCGGACAGGGGTCCTACAATGAGCAGTTCTTC
TRBJ2-3	TRBV20-1	many	-	CSASTDTQYF	TGCAGTGCTTCCACAGATACGCAGTATTTT
TRBJ2-5	TRBV5-1	many	-	CASTDSQETQYF	TGCGCCAGCACCGATTCTCAAGAGACCCAGTACTTC
TRBJ2-6	TRBV5-1	many	TRBD1	CASSNSLGTVISGANVLTF	TGCGCCAGCAGTAACTCGTTAGGGACAGTCATCTCTGGGGCCAACGTCCTGACTTTC
TRBJ1-2	TRBV5-1	many	-	CASSLGTGNYGYTF	TGCGCCAGCAGCTTGGGTACGGGTAACTATGGCTACACCTTC
TRBJ2-5	TRBV9	many	-	CASSAASKETQYF	TGTGCCAGCAGCGCAGCTAGCAAAGAGACCCAGTACTTC
TRBJ2-7	TRBV4-1	many	-	CASSQDLIVGRDEQYF	TGCGCCAGCAGCCAAGATCTGATCGTTGGACGGGACGAGCAGTACTTC
TRBJ2-5	TRBV7-2	many	-	CASSSPGSALETQYF	TGTGCCAGCAGCTCCCCGGGCAGCGCTCTAGAGACCCAGTACTTC
TRBJ2-2	TRBV6-2/TRBV6-3	many	-	CASSPGVTGELFF	TGTGCCAGCAGTCCAGGGGTAACCGGGGAGCTGTTTTTT
TRBJ2-1	TRBV7-9	many	TRBD2	CASSPPYREAPYNEQFF	TGTGCCAGCAGCCCCCCCTACCGGGAGGCCCCTTACAATGAGCAGTTCTTC
TRBJ2-7	TRBV28	many	-	CATQGFHYEQYF	TGTGCCACCCAGGGATTTCACTACGAGCAGTACTTC
TRBJ1-2	TRBV6-1	many	-	CASSEEGVRGYYGYTF	TGTGCCAGCAGTGAAGAAGGAGTAAGGGGCTACTATGGCTACACCTTC
TRBJ1-2	TRBV7-2	many	-	CASSPDVGAGGYTF	TGTGCCAGCAGCCCCGACGTGGGGGCGGGTGGCTACACCTTC
TRBJ2-7	TRBV7-6	many	-	CASSLEAGGTLSYEQYF	TGTGCCAGCAGCTTAGAGGCCGGCGGGACCCTCTCCTACGAGCAGTACTTC
TRBJ2-1	TRBV7-9	-	-	CASSLVVVSVEDEQFF	TGTGCCAGCAGCTTAGTAGTAGTTTCGGTTGAAGATGAGCAGTTCTTC
TRBJ2-1	TRBV2	many	-	CASSEAKLVIYEQFF	TGTGCCAGCAGTGAAGCTAAACTTGTGATCTATGAGCAGTTCTTC
TRBJ1-2	TRBV12-3/TRBV12-4	-	TRBD1	CASSLKGQGVEGYTF	TGTGCCAGCAGTTTAAAAGGACAGGGGGTAGAAGGCTACACCTTC
TRBJ2-5	TRBV9	many	TRBD1	CASSVNTGTGIETQYF	TGTGCCAGCAGCGTAAATACCGGGACAGGGATAGAGACCCAGTACTTC
TRBJ2-1	TRBV20-1	many	TRBD2	CSARTSGGAYNEQFF	TGCAGTGCAAGGACTAGCGGGGGGGCTTACAATGAGCAGTTCTTC
TRBJ2-7	TRBV20-1	many	-	CSALQGAQYF	TGCAGTGCTCTCCAGGGTGCGCAGTACTTC
TRBJ2-3	TRBV12-5	-	-	CASGPGRSTDTQYF	TGTGCTAGTGGTCCTGGACGAAGCACAGATACGCAGTATTTT
TRBJ2-7	TRBV2	few	-	CASSLQEGYEQYF	TGTGCCAGCAGTTTACAGGAGGGGTACGAGCAGTACTTC
TRBJ2-1	TRBV15	many	TRBD2	CATSRGLAGYNEQFF	TGTGCCACCAGCAGGGGACTAGCGGGATACAATGAGCAGTTCTTC
TRBJ2-3	TRBV30	many	TRBD1	CAWSSQGAGLYF	TGTGCCTGGAGTTCCCAGGGGGCTGGTCTGTATTTT
TRBJ2-2	TRBV7-6	medium-sized	-	CASSFSNTGELFF	TGTGCCAGCAGCTTCTCAAACACCGGGGAGCTGTTTTTT
TRBJ2-1	TRBV20-1	few	-	CSASTVRPDEQFF	TGCAGTGCTAGTACCGTCAGGCCAGATGAGCAGTTCTTC
TRBJ2-1	TRBV7-9	many	TRBD2	CASSLGLAWNEQFF	TGTGCCAGCAGCTTGGGACTAGCATGGAATGAGCAGTTCTTC
TRBJ2-7	TRBV7-9	many	TRBD2	CASSYAGGPSEQYF	TGTGCCAGCAGCTACGCGGGAGGGCCTTCCGAGCAGTACTTC